These 6 T cell receptor beta chains were all obtained from the same sample, sequenced in a study of shared clonotypes between healthy human individuals. Assay: immunoSEQ multiplex PCR; the TCRdb copy retains only in-frame clones and omits some. The data show around 2.5 million clones, with over 85% seen just once and roughly 0.39% held by the top ten. The specimen was naive CD4+ T cells from PBMCs. Noted subset: CD45RA+ positively selected. The source is a man aged 18-30 years in good health. Some clones in this sample may be carry-over from other donors' samples.

The V and J genes are TRBV20-1 and TRBJ2-4; D remains ambiguous. The V end was cut by 5 bases, the J end by 11 bases, with 10 bases between. The CDR3 contains 10 residues. Germline CDR1 reads DFQATT; CDR2 reads SNEGSKA (reference sequence). Here the CDR3 reads CSAGDWVQYF. The CDR3 DNA reads as TGCAGTGCTGGGGATTGGGTTCAGTACTTC.

As to this clone: The identical CDR3 is also encoded by other nucleotide sequences in the sample. The CDR3 sequence: CSVGRRLSYEQYF. CDR3 in DNA: TGCAGCGTAGGACGCCGACTCTCCTACGAGCAGTACTTC. The V and J genes are TRBV29-1 and TRBJ2-7, with no clear D. Germline loops: CDR1 SQVTM, CDR2 ANQGSEA. Between the trimmed V and J ends, which lost 6 bases and 0 bases, there was a span of 12 bases. The CDR3 consists of 13 residues.

V usage is TRBV7-2 and J usage is TRBJ2-3, with 12 bases that match TRBD2. In germline, CDR1 is SGHTA, CDR2 FQGNSA. Trimming removed 6 bases from V and 1 base from J; junction bases left unmatched: 11. This CDR3 is built from 18 residues. In DNA form, the CDR3 reads TGTGCCAGCAGGCTCACTAGCGGGAGGACCTTCGGCACAGATACGCAGTATTTT. It yields the protein CASRLTSGRTFGTDTQYF.

The rearrangement links TRBV29-1 to TRBJ2-1; D possibly matches TRBD1 or TRBD2 (5 bases each). In germline, CDR1 is SQVTM, CDR2 ANQGSEA. Deletions cut 4 bases from V and 5 bases from J, with 9 bases between. CDR3 length equals 12 residues. CDR3 protein: CSVGDGDNEQFF. As DNA, the CDR3 is TGCAGCGTTGGGGACGGGGACAATGAGCAGTTCTTC.

The chain is built from TRBV18 and TRBJ1-1, with D unclear. CDR1 KGHSH and CDR2 LQKENI come from the germline V gene. This CDR3 contains 15 residues. V was pared by 3 bases and J by 1 base, with 12 bases between. The CDR3 DNA reads TGTGCCAGCTCACCGAATCAGGTGACGAACACTGAAGCTTTCTTT. Residues: CASSPNQVTNTEAFF.

The V call is TRBV7-6, the J call TRBJ2-5; D ambiguous. V was cut by 1 base and J by 2 bases, with 11 bases left in between. CDR1 is SGHVS and CDR2 is FNYEAQ in the germline V gene. The CDR3 consists of 15 residues. Here the CDR3 DNA reads TGTGCCAGCAGCTTAGATTTGTGGGAACAAGAGACCCAGTACTTC. It is translated as CASSLDLWEQETQYF.